This T cell receptor beta chain was retrieved from a study of blood T cell repertoires in COVID-19. Across the whole study: Samples taken during acute and convalescent COVID-19 were collected in the United States, Italy and Spain. Sources were T cells, B-cell-depleted T cells, or PBMCs; the material itself was cDNA or gDNA.

The germline CDR1 and CDR2 sequences are WNHNN and SYGVQD (reference sequence). The V segment lost 1 base and the J segment 8 bases; nucleotides outside the gene matches: 4. The CDR3 has 14 amino acids. Per the authors' pipeline: By means of reference gene primer amplification, nucleated cell counts were estimated. The method was immunoSEQ multiplex PCR; TCRdb's version includes in-frame clones alone and lacks a portion of them. The DNA was the basis for D and trimming; V, J and clone size are from that table. The sample carries around 59,000 clones, 88% recorded once. This sequence originates from a man in his sixties with acute or convalescent COVID-19. This chain links TRBV10-1 with TRBJ1-1; 10 bases align to TRBD1. The sample consisted of peripheral blood. CDR3 amino acids: CASSEWTGGREAFF. The CDR3 DNA is TGCGCCAGCAGTGAGTGGACAGGGGGTAGAGAAGCTTTCTTT.